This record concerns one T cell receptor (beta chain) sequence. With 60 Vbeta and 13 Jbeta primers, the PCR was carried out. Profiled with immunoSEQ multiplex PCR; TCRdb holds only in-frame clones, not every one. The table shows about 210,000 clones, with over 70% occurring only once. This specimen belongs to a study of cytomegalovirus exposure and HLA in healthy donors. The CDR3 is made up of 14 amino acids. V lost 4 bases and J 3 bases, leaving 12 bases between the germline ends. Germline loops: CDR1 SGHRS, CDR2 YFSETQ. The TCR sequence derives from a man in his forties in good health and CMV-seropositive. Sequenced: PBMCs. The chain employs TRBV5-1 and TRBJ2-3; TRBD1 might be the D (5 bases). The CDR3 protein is CASSTAGITDTQYF. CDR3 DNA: TGCGCCAGCAGCACGGCAGGGATTACAGATACGCAGTATTTT. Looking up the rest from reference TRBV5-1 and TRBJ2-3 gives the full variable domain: KAGVTQTPRYLIKTRGQQVTLSCSPISGHRSVSWYQQTPGQGLQFLFEYFSETQRNKGNFPGRFSGRQFSNSRSEMNVSTLELGDSALYLCASSTAGITDTQYFGPGTRLTVL.